This T cell receptor beta chain was recovered during a study of blood T cell repertoires in COVID-19. Overall study context: Cohort 3 recovered donors had two negative PCRs, clearance, or symptom resolution. T cells, B-cell-depleted T cells, or PBMCs provided the cDNA or gDNA that served as material.

V trimming: 3 bases; J trimming: 3 bases; junction bases outside the gene matches: 7. Germline values: CDR1 MDHEN, CDR2 SYDVKM. This CDR3 is 15 amino acids long. Profiling relied on immunoSEQ multiplex PCR, and the TCRdb table lists in-frame clones only, not all of them. The table lists about 190,000 clones, about 85% of them singletons. This receptor was obtained from a woman between 35 and 50 years old in a cohort exposed to, infected with or recovered from COVID-19 (not recorded which). V is TRBV28 and J is TRBJ2-5, with TRBD1 matching 7 bases. The sequenced sample consisted of PBMCs or T cells enriched from blood (not recorded which). The CDR3 region is CASSFDRVGEETQYF. CDR3 coding DNA: TGTGCCAGCAGTTTTGACAGGGTGGGCGAAGAGACCCAGTACTTC.